The 30 T cell receptor beta chains in this list originate from one sample, sequenced in a study of cytomegalovirus exposure and HLA in healthy donors. TCRdb's copy holds only in-frame clones and misses some; the assay was immunoSEQ multiplex PCR. The sample records some 260,000 clones, 90% being singletons. Sequenced: PBMCs. All receptors derive from a woman aged 25 to 39 in good health and CMV-seronegative.

This clone appeared a few times. V is TRBV27 and J is TRBJ2-5; D might be TRBD1 (7 bases). V dropped 3 bases and J dropped 6 bases, with 17 bases sitting between them. CDR3 length equals 15 residues. Germline values: CDR1 MNHEY, CDR2 SMNVEV (reference sequence). This CDR3 is CASSLRNQGGKTQYF. The DNA of the CDR3 is TGTGCCAGCAGTTTGCGTAACCAGGGGGGAAAGACCCAGTACTTC.

The genes are TRBV6-1 and TRBJ2-7; D might be TRBD1 (6 bases). This CDR3 contains 14 residues. Trimming stripped 3 bases from V and 5 bases from J, with 14 bases between. The germline gives CDR1 MNHNS, CDR2 SASEGT. As DNA, the CDR3 is TGTGCCAGCAGTGAGCTGGACAGTAGGCACGAGCAGTACTTC. Translating it yields CASSELDSRHEQYF.

The chain couples TRBV19 to TRBJ2-6; D unclear. Germline lookup yields CDR1 LNHDA and CDR2 SQIVND (reference sequence). This CDR3 has 12 residues. V lost 6 bases and J 2 bases, leaving 2 bases between the germline ends. The CDR3 reads CASRTGANVLTF. As DNA, the CDR3 is TGTGCCAGTAGAACTGGGGCCAACGTCCTGACTTTC.

The CDR3, as DNA: TGCGCCAGCAGCCAAGTCTTGACTAGCGGTAGCTCCTACGAGCAGTACTTC. Amino acid sequence: CASSQVLTSGSSYEQYF. This chain joins TRBV4-1 and TRBJ2-7, with 9 bases that match TRBD2. Germline CDR1 reads MGHRA; CDR2 reads YSYEKL. This CDR3 spans 17 amino acids. With V trimmed by 1 base and J by 0 bases, 7 bases remained unmatched.

In nucleotides, the CDR3 is TGTGCCAGCAGCTGGGAGGGACTAGGACAAGAGACCCAGTACTTC. Its protein product is CASSWEGLGQETQYF. V usage is TRBV7-2 and J usage is TRBJ2-5; the match to TRBD2 covers 8 bases. V lost 4 bases, J lost 2 bases, and 6 bases stayed unmatched. The CDR3 is 15 amino acids. Germline loops: CDR1 SGHTA, CDR2 FQGNSA.

This chain joins TRBV19 and TRBJ2-3; 7 nucleotides align to TRBD1. V dropped 2 bases and J dropped 1; count of bases not matched to a gene: 3. CDR1 is LNHDA, CDR2 SQIVND, per germline (reference sequence). The CDR3 contains 15 residues. The CDR3 nucleotides read TGTGCCAGTAGTATAATCACAGGGGGCACAGATACGCAGTATTTT. Encoded protein: CASSIITGGTDTQYF.

This chain joins TRBV7-6 and TRBJ2-6; D ambiguous. CDR3 length: 15 residues. Germline-derived CDR1 and CDR2 are SGHVS and FNYEAQ. V dropped 1 base and J dropped 2 bases, with 6 bases sitting between them. The CDR3 sequence: CASSLVLAGANVLTF. CDR3 bases: TGTGCCAGCAGCTTAGTCCTAGCTGGGGCCAACGTCCTGACTTTC.

The V call is TRBV11-2, the J call TRBJ2-2; D is ambiguous. Germline lookup yields CDR1 SGHAT and CDR2 FQNNGV. CDR3 length: 12 residues. Trimming took off 4 bases at V and 1 base at J, with 1 base between the two ends. Here the CDR3 DNA reads TGTGCCAGCAGCTGGAACACCGGGGAGCTGTTTTTT. Its protein product is CASSWNTGELFF.

The V and J genes are TRBV5-5 and TRBJ2-7, with no clear D. CDR3 length equals 13 residues. Germline V gene data show CDR1 as SGHKS and CDR2 as YYEKEE (reference sequence). Trimming shortened V by 2 bases and J by 3 bases, and 9 bases separated the two germline ends. The CDR3: CASSLGWVYEQYF. The CDR3 coding sequence is TGTGCCAGCAGCTTAGGCTGGGTCTACGAGCAGTACTTC.

The rearrangement joins TRBV11-3 to TRBJ2-2; D perhaps matches TRBD2 (6 bases). There are 15 residues in the CDR3. V lost 3 bases and J 4 bases, leaving 12 bases between the germline ends. CDR1 and CDR2 from the germline V gene are SGHNT and YENEEA. CDR3 coding DNA: TGTGCCAGCAGCTTCGGGGGTGGCTTCACCGGGGAGCTGTTTTTT. It encodes CASSFGGGFTGELFF.

The chain couples TRBV27 to TRBJ2-7; no definite D call. Per germline, CDR1 MNHEY and CDR2 SMNVEV (reference sequence). The CDR3 is 15 amino acids. Between the trimmed V and J ends, which lost 5 bases and 0 bases, there was a span of 14 bases. The CDR3 loop is CASSPYMAGSYEQYF. CDR3 DNA: TGTGCCAGCAGTCCGTACATGGCAGGCTCCTACGAGCAGTACTTC.

The chain links TRBV5-4 to TRBJ2-3; 8 nucleotides line up with TRBD1. The CDR3 is 15 amino acids. Trimming removed 4 bases from V and 3 bases from J; junction bases left unmatched: 7. Germline V lookup: CDR1 SGHNT, CDR2 YYREEE (reference sequence). The chain's CDR3 is CASSITGGGTDTQYF. In DNA form, the CDR3 reads TGTGCCAGCAGCATAACAGGGGGTGGAACAGATACGCAGTATTTT.

The gene calls are TRBV6-5 and TRBJ1-1; TRBD1 matches at 9 bases. The CDR3 sequence is 14 residues long. In germline, CDR1 is MNHEY, CDR2 SVGAGI. V shed 7 bases and J 1 base; nucleotides not matched to a gene: 4. Here the CDR3 reads CASNRQGGNTEAFF. The CDR3 DNA reads as TGTGCCAGCAACAGACAGGGGGGGAACACTGAAGCTTTCTTT.

This clone appeared a single time. J is TRBJ2-3 and V is TRBV29-1; TRBD1 aligns across 8 bases. J gave up 2 bases and V 6 bases, and 7 bases lay outside the gene matches. This CDR3 is 14 amino acids long. Germline V lookup: CDR1 SQVTM, CDR2 ANQGSEA. The CDR3 loop reads CSVGSGGVTDTQYF. The CDR3 DNA reads as TGCAGCGTCGGGTCAGGGGGCGTCACAGATACGCAGTATTTT.

The chain employs TRBV29-1 and TRBJ2-7, with D maybe TRBD2 (5 bases). The CDR3 is 14 residues long. Germline V gives CDR1 SQVTM, CDR2 ANQGSEA. Deletions cut 4 bases from V and 0 bases from J, with 13 bases between. The CDR3 nucleotides read TGCAGCGTTGTACCTAGCCCAAGCTCCTACGAGCAGTACTTC. Translated: CSVVPSPSSYEQYF.

The V gene is TRBV9, the J gene TRBJ2-2; TRBD2 matches at 9 bases. CDR1 and CDR2 from the germline V gene are SGDLS and YYNGEE. This CDR3 is built from 16 residues. V dropped 0 bases and J dropped 3; count of bases not matched to a gene: 3. The CDR3 reads CASSVATSGYTGELFF. CDR3 in DNA: TGTGCCAGCAGCGTAGCGACTAGCGGATACACCGGGGAGCTGTTTTTT.

V and J are TRBV2 and TRBJ1-1; D remains unclear. The V and J ends lost 7 bases and 4 bases respectively, with 7 bases between them. The germline V gene encodes CDR1 SNHLY and CDR2 FYNNEI. This CDR3 has 11 amino acids. CDR3 protein: CASIGPTEAFF. As DNA, the CDR3 is TGTGCCAGCATTGGGCCCACTGAAGCTTTCTTT.

Here the CDR3 reads CASSQNPRGPTDTQYF. DNA for the CDR3: TGCGCCAGCAGTCAGAACCCCAGGGGCCCCACAGATACGCAGTATTTT. This rearrangement joins TRBV23-1 to TRBJ2-3, with D possibly matching TRBD1 (6 bases). TRBV23-1 is filed as an ORF, its function uncertain. The CDR3 is 16 amino acids. Trimming took 3 bases from V and 2 from J, leaving 15 bases between them.

The chain has TRBV5-5 and TRBJ2-5; 9 bases map to TRBD2. The germline gives CDR1 SGHKS, CDR2 YYEKEE (reference sequence). The CDR3 contains 16 residues. Unmatched junction bases numbered 7, after V lost 3 bases and J lost 1 base. The CDR3, as DNA: TGTGCCAGCAGCTGGGTGACTAGCGGAGCCCAAGAGACCCAGTACTTC. Translating it yields CASSWVTSGAQETQYF.

J is TRBJ2-5 and V is TRBV28; 12 nucleotides agree with TRBD1. Per the germline V gene, CDR1 is MDHEN and CDR2 is SYDVKM. CDR3 size: 16 residues. J lost 5 bases, V lost 2 bases, and 6 bases had no gene match. CDR3 DNA: TGTGCCAGCAGTTTAAGGGACAGGGGGCCTCTCGAGACCCAGTACTTC. This gives the protein CASSLRDRGPLETQYF.

The rearrangement joins TRBV28 to TRBJ2-1; either TRBD1 or TRBD2 may supply D (5 bases each). CDR3 length equals 12 residues. CDR1 and CDR2 from the germline V gene are MDHEN and SYDVKM. V was pared by 4 bases and J by 10 bases, with 11 bases between. In DNA, the CDR3 is TGTGCCAGCAGTTGGCCGGGACGCGAGCAGTTCTTC. This gives the protein CASSWPGREQFF.

The gene calls are TRBV10-1 and TRBJ2-4; TRBD2 is a possible D gene (5 bases). The length of the CDR3 is 20 residues. V was shortened by 6 bases and J by 1 base, with 28 bases between the two germline ends. The germline gives CDR1 WNHNN, CDR2 SYGVQD (reference sequence). The DNA of the CDR3 is TGCGCCAGCAGGAAAATGAAACGGGAAGGACTGGATAAGGCCAAAAACATTCAGTACTTC. This codes for CASRKMKREGLDKAKNIQYF.

The V and J genes are TRBV4-3 and TRBJ2-2; D not certain. The CDR3 loop spans 14 amino acids. The ends were cut back, 4 bases at V and 4 bases at J, with 10 bases in the middle. Germline V lookup: CDR1 LGHNA, CDR2 YSLEER. The CDR3 DNA sequence: TGCGCCAGCAGCCCCCTCGGTACCACCGGGGAGCTGTTTTTT. This gives the protein CASSPLGTTGELFF.

This chain joins TRBV7-2 and TRBJ1-1; tentative D call: TRBD1 (6 bases). Germline V gene sequence: CDR1 SGHTA, CDR2 FQGNSA. The CDR3 is made up of 12 amino acids. The germline V and J ends were trimmed by 5 bases and 4 bases, with 8 bases remaining between them. The CDR3: CASSKGGTEAFF. As DNA, the CDR3 is TGTGCCAGCAGCAAAGGGGGCACTGAAGCTTTCTTT.

J is TRBJ2-7 and V is TRBV9, with 7 bases lining up with TRBD2. This CDR3 spans 11 amino acids. From germline, CDR1 is SGDLS and CDR2 YYNGEE. V was pared by 0 bases and J by 11 bases, with 2 bases of the junction left unmatched. This chain's CDR3 is CASSVASGKYF. CDR3 DNA: TGTGCCAGCAGCGTAGCCAGCGGGAAGTACTTC.

For the CDR3, the DNA is TGTGCCAGCAGTTTATACCCGAGCACAGATACGCAGTATTTT. Protein product: CASSLYPSTDTQYF. The rearrangement uses TRBV27 and TRBJ2-3; D unresolved. From germline, CDR1 is MNHEY and CDR2 SMNVEV (reference sequence). This CDR3 comprises 14 residues. V lost 1 base to trimming and J lost 0 bases, with 5 bases between them.

The V gene is TRBV28, the J gene TRBJ2-1, with D unresolved. CDR1 is MDHEN, CDR2 SYDVKM, per germline. V was shortened by 6 bases and J by 0 bases, with 24 bases between the two germline ends. The CDR3 loop spans 19 amino acids. The CDR3 loop is CASSKDARPFSSSYNEQFF. The CDR3, as DNA: TGTGCCAGCAGCAAAGACGCCCGACCCTTTTCCAGCTCCTACAATGAGCAGTTCTTC.

The chain uses TRBV27 and TRBJ2-7, with TRBD1 matching over 10 bases. Germline V gene lookup returns CDR1 MNHEY and CDR2 SMNVEV (reference sequence). This CDR3 spans 15 amino acids. V trimming: 7 bases; J trimming: 0 bases; junction bases outside the gene matches: 6. The CDR3 DNA sequence: TGTGCCAGCATTAGTAGGGACAGGGGCTCCTACGAGCAGTACTTC. This gives the protein CASISRDRGSYEQYF.

The rearrangement links TRBV4-1 to TRBJ2-7; possible D gene TRBD1, 5 bases. V lost 1 base to trimming and J lost 7 bases, with 11 bases between them. This CDR3 has 13 amino acids. Germline lookup yields CDR1 MGHRA and CDR2 YSYEKL. The CDR3 loop reads CASSQVAGKEQYF. In DNA, the CDR3 is TGCGCCAGCAGCCAAGTTGCAGGGAAAGAGCAGTACTTC.

This rearrangement joins TRBV19 to TRBJ1-5; 7 bases fit TRBD1. In germline, CDR1 is LNHDA, CDR2 SQIVND (reference sequence). The ends lost 6 bases at V and 0 bases at J; junction bases unmatched: 11. This CDR3 spans 17 amino acids. The CDR3 sequence is CASRTGQVDDSNQPQHF. The CDR3 DNA reads as TGTGCCAGTAGGACCGGACAGGTAGATGATAGCAATCAGCCCCAGCATTTT. Complete variable domain (other parts from reference TRBV19 and TRBJ1-5): DGGITQSPKYLFRKEGQNVTLSCEQNLNHDAMYWYRQDPGQGLRLIYYSQIVNDFQKGDIAEGYSVSREKKESFPLTVTSAQKNPTAFYLCASRTGQVDDSNQPQHFGDGTRLSIL.